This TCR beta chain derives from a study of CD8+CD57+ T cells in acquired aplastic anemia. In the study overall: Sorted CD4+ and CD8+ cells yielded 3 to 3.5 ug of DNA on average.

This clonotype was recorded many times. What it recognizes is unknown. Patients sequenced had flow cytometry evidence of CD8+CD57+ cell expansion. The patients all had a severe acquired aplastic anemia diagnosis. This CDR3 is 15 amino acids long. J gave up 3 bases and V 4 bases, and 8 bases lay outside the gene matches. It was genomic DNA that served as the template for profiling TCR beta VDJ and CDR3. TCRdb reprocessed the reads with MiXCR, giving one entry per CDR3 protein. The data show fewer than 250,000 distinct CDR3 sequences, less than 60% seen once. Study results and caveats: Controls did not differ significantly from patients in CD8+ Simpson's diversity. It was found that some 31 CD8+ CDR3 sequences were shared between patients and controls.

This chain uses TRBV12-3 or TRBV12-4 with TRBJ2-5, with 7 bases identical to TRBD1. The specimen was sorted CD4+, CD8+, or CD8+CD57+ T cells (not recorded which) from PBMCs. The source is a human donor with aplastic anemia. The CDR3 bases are TGTGCCAGCAGTTCCCCGGGACAGTCGGAAGAGACCCAGTACTTC. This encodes CASSSPGQSEETQYF.